The clone carrying this T cell receptor (beta chain) was observed a handful of times. V lost 5 bases, J lost 6 bases, and 22 bases lay in between. Germline CDR1 reads SEHNR; CDR2 reads FQNEAQ (reference sequence). CDR3 length: 16 amino acids. The data were obtained in a study of HIV-infected patients and healthy controls. TCRdb itself ran the 5' RACE reads through MiXCR, one entry per CDR3 protein. The sample contains about 18,000 distinct CDR3 sequences, around 19% of which appear only once. The chain links TRBV7-9 to TRBJ1-2, with a possible D match to TRBD1 (6 bases). This receptor was obtained from a human donor in good health. The sequencing input was CD8+ T cells from blood. CDR3 sequence: CASSPSTGLNLHGYTF. Written as DNA, the CDR3 is TGTGCCAGCAGCCCTTCTACAGGGTTAAATCTCCATGGCTACACCTTC.